This TCR beta chain is from a study of shared clonotypes between healthy human individuals. J was trimmed by 0 bases and V by 7 bases; bases with no gene match: 3. The length of the CDR3 is 14 residues. CDR1 and CDR2 (germline): LNHDA, SQIVND (reference sequence). TCRdb keeps only in-frame clones here, not all; method: immunoSEQ multiplex PCR. The sample includes 2 million to 2.5 million clones, about 93% of them seen just once. Naive-designated CD8 cells lacked CD45RO, were positively enriched for CCR7, and omitted terminally differentiated effector memory CD45RA+ cells. The TCR sequence derives from a man in his late teens or twenties in good health. Some clones in this sample may be carry-over from other donors' samples. Sequences were obtained from naive CD8+ T cells from PBMCs. The chain joins TRBV19 to TRBJ1-2; 9 bases are shared with TRBD1. The CDR3 DNA reads as TGTGCCAGTATTGGGACAGGGACTAACTATGGCTACACCTTC. Encoded protein: CASIGTGTNYGYTF.